This section outlines one T cell receptor beta chain sequence together with its context. The sample is drawn from a study of blood T cell repertoires in COVID-19. Study-level background: Donors in the United States, Italy and Spain gave samples during acute or convalescent COVID-19. Nucleic acid was either cDNA or gDNA, and it came from T cells, B-cell-depleted T cells, or PBMCs.

TCRdb keeps only in-frame clones here, not all; method: immunoSEQ multiplex PCR. Of some 150,000 clones in the sample, approximately 80% were seen once. For recovered donors of Cohort 3, there were two negative PCRs, clearance, or symptom resolution. This CDR3 comprises 15 residues. CDR1 and CDR2 from the germline V gene are LNHDA and SQIVND (reference sequence). V shed 5 bases and J 6 bases; nucleotides not matched to a gene: 8. Specimen: PBMCs or T cells enriched from blood (not recorded which). The source of this sequence is a woman in her forties or fifties who had recovered from COVID-19. The rearrangement links TRBV19 to TRBJ1-5, with 9 nucleotides matching TRBD1. The CDR3 loop is CASSPRTGEGQPQHF. DNA of the CDR3: TGTGCCAGTAGTCCTCGGACAGGGGAGGGTCAGCCCCAGCATTTT. The full variable domain, rest sourced from reference TRBV19 and TRBJ1-5, is DGGITQSPKYLFRKEGQNVTLSCEQNLNHDAMYWYRQDPGQGLRLIYYSQIVNDFQKGDIAEGYSVSREKKESFPLTVTSAQKNPTAFYLCASSPRTGEGQPQHFGDGTRLSIL.